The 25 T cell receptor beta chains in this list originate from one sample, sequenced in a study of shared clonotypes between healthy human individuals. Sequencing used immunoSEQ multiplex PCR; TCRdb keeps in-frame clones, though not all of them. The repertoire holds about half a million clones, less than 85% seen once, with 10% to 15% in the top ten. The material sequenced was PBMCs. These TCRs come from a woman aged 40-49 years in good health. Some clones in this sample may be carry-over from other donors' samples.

CDR3 protein: CASSRANQETQYF. The CDR3 nucleotides are TGCGCCAGCAGCCGGGCGAACCAAGAGACCCAGTACTTC. The chain recombines TRBV5-1 with TRBJ2-5, with D hard to call. This CDR3 is 13 amino acids long. Germline CDR1 is SGHRS and CDR2 is YFSETQ. V gave up 4 bases and J gave up 0 bases, with 7 bases separating them.

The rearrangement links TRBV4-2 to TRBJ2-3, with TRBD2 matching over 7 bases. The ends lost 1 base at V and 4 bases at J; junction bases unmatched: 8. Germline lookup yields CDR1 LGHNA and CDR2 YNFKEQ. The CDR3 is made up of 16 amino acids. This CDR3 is CASSQATSVVADTQYF. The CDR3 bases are TGTGCCAGCAGCCAAGCAACTAGCGTTGTCGCAGATACGCAGTATTTT.

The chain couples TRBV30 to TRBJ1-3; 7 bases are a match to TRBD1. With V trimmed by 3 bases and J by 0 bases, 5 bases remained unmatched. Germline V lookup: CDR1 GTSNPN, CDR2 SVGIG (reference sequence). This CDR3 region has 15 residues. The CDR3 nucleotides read TGTGCCTGGAGGGTCAGGGGGACCTCTGGAAACACCATATATTTT. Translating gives CAWRVRGTSGNTIYF.

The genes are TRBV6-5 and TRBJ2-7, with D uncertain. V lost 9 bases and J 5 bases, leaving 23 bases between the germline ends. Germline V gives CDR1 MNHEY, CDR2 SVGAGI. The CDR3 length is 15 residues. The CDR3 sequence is CARRIGQFAPDEQYF. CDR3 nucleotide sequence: TGTGCCAGGCGTATTGGCCAATTTGCACCGGACGAGCAGTACTTC.

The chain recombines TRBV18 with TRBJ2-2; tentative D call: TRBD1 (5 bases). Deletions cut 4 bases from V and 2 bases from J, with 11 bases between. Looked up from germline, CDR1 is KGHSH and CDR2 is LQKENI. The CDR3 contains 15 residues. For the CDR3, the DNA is TGTGCCAGCTCACGGTTTGGGGCTAACACCGGGGAGCTGTTTTTT. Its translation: CASSRFGANTGELFF.

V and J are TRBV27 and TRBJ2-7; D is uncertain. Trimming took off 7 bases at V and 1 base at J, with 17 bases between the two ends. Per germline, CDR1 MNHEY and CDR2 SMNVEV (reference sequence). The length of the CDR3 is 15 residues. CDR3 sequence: CASTPRRAASYEQYF. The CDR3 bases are TGTGCCAGCACCCCCCGCCGTGCAGCATCCTACGAGCAGTACTTC.

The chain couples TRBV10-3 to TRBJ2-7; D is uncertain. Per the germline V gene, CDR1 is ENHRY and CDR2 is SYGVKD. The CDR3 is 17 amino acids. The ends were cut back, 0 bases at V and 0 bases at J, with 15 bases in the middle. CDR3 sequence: CAISESRTPGSSYEQYF. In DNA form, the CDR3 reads TGTGCCATCAGTGAGTCCCGGACCCCAGGAAGCTCCTACGAGCAGTACTTC.

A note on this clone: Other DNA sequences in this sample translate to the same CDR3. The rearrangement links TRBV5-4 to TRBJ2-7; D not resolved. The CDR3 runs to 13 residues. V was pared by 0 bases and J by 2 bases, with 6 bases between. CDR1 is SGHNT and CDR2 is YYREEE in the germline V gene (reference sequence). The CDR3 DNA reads TGTGCCAGCAGCTTGGGGGGAACCTACGAGCAGTACTTC. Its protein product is CASSLGGTYEQYF.

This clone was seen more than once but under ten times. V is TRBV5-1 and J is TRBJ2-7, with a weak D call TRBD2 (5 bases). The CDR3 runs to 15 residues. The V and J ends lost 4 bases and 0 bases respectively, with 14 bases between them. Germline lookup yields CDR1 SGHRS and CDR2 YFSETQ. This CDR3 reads CASSKAELSSYEQYF. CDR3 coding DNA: TGCGCCAGCAGCAAAGCGGAGCTGAGCTCCTACGAGCAGTACTTC.

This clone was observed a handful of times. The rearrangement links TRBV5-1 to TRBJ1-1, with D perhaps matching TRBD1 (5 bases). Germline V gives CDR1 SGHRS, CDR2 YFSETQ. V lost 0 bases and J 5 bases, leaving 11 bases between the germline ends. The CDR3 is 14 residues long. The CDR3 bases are TGCGCCAGCAGCTTGGACCCGGGGCGGACTGAAGCTTTCTTT. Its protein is CASSLDPGRTEAFF.

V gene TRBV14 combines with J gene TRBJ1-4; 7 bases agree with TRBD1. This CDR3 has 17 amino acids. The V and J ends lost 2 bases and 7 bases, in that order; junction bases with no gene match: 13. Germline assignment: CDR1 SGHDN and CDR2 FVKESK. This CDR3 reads CASSQNRGRWVGEKLFF. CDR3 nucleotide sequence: TGTGCCAGCAGCCAAAACAGGGGTCGTTGGGTCGGTGAAAAACTGTTTTTT. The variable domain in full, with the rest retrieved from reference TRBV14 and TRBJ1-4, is EAGVTQFPSHSVIEKGQTVTLRCDPISGHDNLYWYRRVMGKEIKFLLHFVKESKQDESGMPNNRFLAERTGGTYSTLKVQPAELEDSGVYFCASSQNRGRWVGEKLFFGSGTQLSVL.

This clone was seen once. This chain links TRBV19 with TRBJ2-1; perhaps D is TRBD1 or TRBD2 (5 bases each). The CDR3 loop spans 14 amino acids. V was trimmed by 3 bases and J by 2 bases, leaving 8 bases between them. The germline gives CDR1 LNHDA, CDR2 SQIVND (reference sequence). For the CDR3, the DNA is TGTGCCAGTAGTATGGGGGACCCCTACAATGAGCAGTTCTTC. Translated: CASSMGDPYNEQFF.

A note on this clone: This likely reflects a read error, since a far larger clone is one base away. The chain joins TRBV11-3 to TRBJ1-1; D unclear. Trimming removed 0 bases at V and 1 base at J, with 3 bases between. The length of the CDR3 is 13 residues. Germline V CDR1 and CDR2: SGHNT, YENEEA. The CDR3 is CASSLDKNTEAFF. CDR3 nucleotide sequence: TGTGCCAGCAGCTTAGACAAGAACACTGAAGCTTTCTTT.

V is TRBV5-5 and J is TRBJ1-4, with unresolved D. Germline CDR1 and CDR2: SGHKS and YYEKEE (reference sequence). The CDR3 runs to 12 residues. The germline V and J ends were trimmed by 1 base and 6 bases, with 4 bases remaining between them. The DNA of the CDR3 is TGTGCCAGCAGCTTGAGTTATGAAAAACTGTTTTTT. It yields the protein CASSLSYEKLFF.

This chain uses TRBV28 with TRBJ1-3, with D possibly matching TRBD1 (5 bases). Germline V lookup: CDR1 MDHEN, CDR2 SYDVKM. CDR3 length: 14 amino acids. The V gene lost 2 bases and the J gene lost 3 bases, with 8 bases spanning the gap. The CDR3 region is CASSLGQGGNTIYF. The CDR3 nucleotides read TGTGCCAGCAGTTTAGGTCAGGGTGGAAACACCATATATTTT. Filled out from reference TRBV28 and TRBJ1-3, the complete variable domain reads DVKVTQSSRYLVKRTGEKVFLECVQDMDHENMFWYRQDPGLGLRLIYFSYDVKMKEKGDIPEGYSVSREKKERFSLILESASTNQTSMYLCASSLGQGGNTIYFGEGSWLTVV.

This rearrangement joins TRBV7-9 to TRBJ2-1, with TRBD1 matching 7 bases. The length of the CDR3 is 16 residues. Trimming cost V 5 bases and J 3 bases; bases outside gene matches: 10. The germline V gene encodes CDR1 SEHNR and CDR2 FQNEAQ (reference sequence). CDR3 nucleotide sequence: TGTGCCAGCAGCCACCGACAGGGTGCCTTCTACAATGAGCAGTTCTTC. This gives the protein CASSHRQGAFYNEQFF.

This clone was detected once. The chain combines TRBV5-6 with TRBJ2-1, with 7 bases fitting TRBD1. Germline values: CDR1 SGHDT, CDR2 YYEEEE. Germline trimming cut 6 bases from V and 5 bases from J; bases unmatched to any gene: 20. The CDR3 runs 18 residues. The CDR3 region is CASNRPLTGSYNDNEQFF. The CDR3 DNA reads TGTGCCAGCAACCGTCCCCTGACAGGGTCGTACAACGACAATGAGCAGTTCTTC.

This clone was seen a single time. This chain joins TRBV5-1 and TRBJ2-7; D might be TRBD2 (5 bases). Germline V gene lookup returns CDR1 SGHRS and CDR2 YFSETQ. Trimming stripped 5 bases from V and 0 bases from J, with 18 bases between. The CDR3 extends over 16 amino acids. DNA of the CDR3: TGCGCCAGCAGTGGAGGCGTTGGCGGCAGCTCCTACGAGCAGTACTTC. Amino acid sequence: CASSGGVGGSSYEQYF.

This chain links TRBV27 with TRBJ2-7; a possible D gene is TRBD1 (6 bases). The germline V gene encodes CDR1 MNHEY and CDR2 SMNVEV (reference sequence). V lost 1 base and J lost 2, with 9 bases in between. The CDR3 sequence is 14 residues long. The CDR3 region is CASSLFTGTYEQYF. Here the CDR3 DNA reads TGTGCCAGCAGTTTATTTACAGGGACCTACGAGCAGTACTTC.

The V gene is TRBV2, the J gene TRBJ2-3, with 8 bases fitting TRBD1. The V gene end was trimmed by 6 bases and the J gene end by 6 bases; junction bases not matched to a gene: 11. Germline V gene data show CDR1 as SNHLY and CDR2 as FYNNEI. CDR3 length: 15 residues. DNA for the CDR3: TGTGCCAGCAGCCTAAGGACAGGGAGCTTCGATACGCAGTATTTT. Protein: CASSLRTGSFDTQYF.

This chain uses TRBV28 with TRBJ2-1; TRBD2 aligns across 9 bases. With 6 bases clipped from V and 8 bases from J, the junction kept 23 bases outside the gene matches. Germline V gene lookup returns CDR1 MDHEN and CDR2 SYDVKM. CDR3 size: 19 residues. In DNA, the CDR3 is TGTGCCAGCAGCCGTAGAACTAGCGGGCCCCCCTGGAGGTTGTATGAGCAGTTCTTC. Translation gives CASSRRTSGPPWRLYEQFF.

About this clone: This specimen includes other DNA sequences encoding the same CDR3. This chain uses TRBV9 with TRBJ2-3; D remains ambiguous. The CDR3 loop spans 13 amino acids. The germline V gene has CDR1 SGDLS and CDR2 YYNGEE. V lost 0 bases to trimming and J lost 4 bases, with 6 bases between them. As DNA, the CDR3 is TGTGCCAGCAGCGTAGCGGGTGCAGATACGCAGTATTTT. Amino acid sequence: CASSVAGADTQYF.

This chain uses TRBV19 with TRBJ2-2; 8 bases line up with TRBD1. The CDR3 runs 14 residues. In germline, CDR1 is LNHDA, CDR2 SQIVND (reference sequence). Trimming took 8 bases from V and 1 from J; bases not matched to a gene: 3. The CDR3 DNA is TGTGCCAGTGGTGGGACAGGGAACACCGGGGAGCTGTTTTTT. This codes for CASGGTGNTGELFF.

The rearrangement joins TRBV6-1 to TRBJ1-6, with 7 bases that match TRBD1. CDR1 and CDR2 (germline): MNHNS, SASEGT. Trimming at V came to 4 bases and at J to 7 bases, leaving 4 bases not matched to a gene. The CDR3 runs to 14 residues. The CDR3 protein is CASSVDRDNSPLHF. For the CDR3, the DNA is TGTGCCAGCAGTGTAGACAGGGACAATTCACCCCTCCACTTT.

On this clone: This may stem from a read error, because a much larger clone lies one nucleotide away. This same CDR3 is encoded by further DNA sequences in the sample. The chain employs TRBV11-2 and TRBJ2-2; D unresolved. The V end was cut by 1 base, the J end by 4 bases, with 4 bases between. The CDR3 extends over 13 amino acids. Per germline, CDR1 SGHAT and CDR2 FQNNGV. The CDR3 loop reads CASSLGGTGELFF. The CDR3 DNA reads TGTGCCAGCAGCTTAGGGGGCACCGGGGAGCTGTTTTTT.